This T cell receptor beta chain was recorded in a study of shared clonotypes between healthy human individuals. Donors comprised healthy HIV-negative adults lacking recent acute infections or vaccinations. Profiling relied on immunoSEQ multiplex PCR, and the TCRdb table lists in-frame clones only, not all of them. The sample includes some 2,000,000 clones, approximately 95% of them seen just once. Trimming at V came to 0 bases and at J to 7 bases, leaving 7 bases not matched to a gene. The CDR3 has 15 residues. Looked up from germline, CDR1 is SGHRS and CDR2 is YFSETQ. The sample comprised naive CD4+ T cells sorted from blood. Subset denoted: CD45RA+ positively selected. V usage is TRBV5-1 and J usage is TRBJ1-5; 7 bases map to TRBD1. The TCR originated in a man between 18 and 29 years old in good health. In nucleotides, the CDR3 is TGCGCCAGCAGCTTGGATACAGGGGACGGCCAGCCCCAGCATTTT. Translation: CASSLDTGDGQPQHF.